This T cell receptor (beta chain) was sequenced for a study of pediatric ulcerative colitis. This clone was seen once. What it recognizes is unknown. Study outcomes and limitations: No controls had the two rectal clonotypes shared by ulcerative colitis patients. Rectal repertoires separated controls, mild-moderate and acute severe colitis.

One to two pinch biopsies were taken from the rectum during colonoscopy. No immunosuppressive drugs were given to ulcerative colitis patients before diagnostic colonoscopy. The germline V gene has CDR1 SNHLY and CDR2 FYNNEI. V lost 5 bases, J lost 6 bases, and 11 bases stayed unmatched. This CDR3 region has 15 residues. Samples were sequenced at Survey level, maximum 500,000 reads. Only in-frame clones appear in the TCRdb table, and some are missing; sequencing was by immunoSEQ multiplex PCR. The table has under 50,000 clones, 60% to 85% seen once. The sample consisted of gut tissue. This receptor was identified in a girl under 18 with moderate ulcerative colitis. The chain employs TRBV2 and TRBJ2-7, with 9 bases that match TRBD1. Written as DNA, the CDR3 is TGTGCCAGCAGTTATGACCGGGACAGGGCTCGCGAGCAGTACTTC. Its protein product is CASSYDRDRAREQYF.